A selection of T cell receptor beta chains follows, all from one sample in a study of blood T cell repertoires in COVID-19. Generated by immunoSEQ multiplex PCR, the TCRdb table keeps only in-frame clones and is missing some. The repertoire consists of more than 85,000 clones, with approximately 90% occurring once and the leading ten covering about 1%. The sample was peripheral blood. The receptors shown here come from a human donor in a cohort sampled during active COVID-19. Each CDR3 is given with its conserved first and last residue.

>TRBJ1-5|TRBV3-1/TRBV3-2
CASSHTVRGNQPQHF
>TRBJ2-5|TRBV9
CASSPGIAGGGETQYF
>TRBJ2-1|TRBV5-4
CASSRSGPRSYNEQFF
>TRBJ2-1|TRBV27
CASRLVLSSYNEQFF
>TRBJ2-7|TRBV4-1
CASSQEWADNYEQYF
>TRBJ1-3|TRBV6-6
CASSPLGGTIYF
>TRBJ1-3|TRBV7-2
CASGPYGGNGNTIYF
>TRBJ2-1|TRBV11-3
CASSLAGTSGAGEQFF
>TRBJ1-5|TRBV13
CASSLGRGQPQHF
>TRBJ1-2|TRBV6-5
CASSYEGQGTFGYTF
>TRBJ1-1|TRBV5-1
CASSPHGDRGRTMNTEAFF
>TRBJ2-7|TRBV10-3
CAISEPGGQGREQYF
>TRBJ1-6|TRBV7-9
CASGFQLPGTGRNSPLHF
>TRBJ1-2|TRBV4-1
CASSQAFSGDGYTF
>TRBJ1-3|TRBV19
CASSRQISGNTIYF
>TRBJ2-5|TRBV28
CASTTGETTGSQTQYF
>TRBJ2-5|TRBV5-6
CASSLTTGAETQYF
>TRBJ2-7|TRBV27
CASSFRGSSYEQYF
>TRBJ1-5|TRBV7-2
CASTITGGVSQPQHF
>TRBJ2-3|TRBV27
CASSARREEAQYF
>TRBJ2-7|TRBV5-1
CASSLGTGIYEQYF
>TRBJ2-7|TRBV28
CASTAGPPSPSYEQYF
>TRBJ2-5|TRBV6-5
CASSWGRGTYQETQYF
>TRBJ1-6|TRBV7-8
CASSFGTGGSVNSPLHF
>TRBJ2-7|TRBV28
CASSWGGTSGTFPYEQYF
>TRBJ2-1|TRBV7-9
CASSPPGGLGEEQFF
>TRBJ2-7|TRBV3-1/TRBV3-2
CASSPTSGSSYEQYF
>TRBJ2-7|TRBV6-6
CASAQVRTHEQYF
>TRBJ2-7|TRBV15
CATSRIGVSYEQYF
>TRBJ2-7|TRBV6-1
CASSERGTAYEQYF
>TRBJ1-1|TRBV28
CASSSLLQGPLGTEAFF
>TRBJ2-7|TRBV15
CATSRALRGQQYF
>TRBJ1-2|TRBV7-3
CASSRTANYGYTF
>TRBJ1-2|TRBV5-4
CASSTRQGTTNGYTF
>TRBJ2-1|TRBV6-4
CASSATGLAVSYNEQFF
>TRBJ2-3|TRBV19
CASSIPSGSTDTQYF
>TRBJ1-5|TRBV6-2/TRBV6-3
CASSYSGRGPNQPQHF
>TRBJ2-5|TRBV5-1
CASQNGQRRETQYF
>TRBJ2-5|TRBV19
CASSIGGTGWETQYF
>TRBJ1-1|TRBV9
CASSAEVNTEAFF
>TRBJ1-2|TRBV5-4
CASSRTGFMDYGYTF